Sequencing of this TCR beta chain was carried out in a study of patients and donors after allogeneic stem cell transplantation. MiXCR, run by TCRdb on the RT-PCR reads, gives a single entry per CDR3 protein. The sample has hundreds of thousands of distinct CDR3 sequences, roughly 16% seen once. This CDR3 comprises 14 residues. CDR1 SGHAT and CDR2 FQNNGV come from the germline V gene. V lost 1 base, J lost 8 bases, and 14 bases lay in between. The chain uses TRBV11-2 and TRBJ1-2; no definite D call. This receptor was identified in a human donor who was either an allogeneic HSCT recipient or a stem cell or donor lymphocyte infusion donor (not recorded which). It is not recorded whose cells these are; they may come from a transplant donor. Sequenced input: blood, either unsorted or a sorted T cell fraction (not recorded which). CDR3 sequence reads: CASSLGQVGSGYTF. Here the CDR3 DNA reads TGTGCCAGCAGCTTAGGGCAGGTGGGGTCAGGCTACACCTTC.